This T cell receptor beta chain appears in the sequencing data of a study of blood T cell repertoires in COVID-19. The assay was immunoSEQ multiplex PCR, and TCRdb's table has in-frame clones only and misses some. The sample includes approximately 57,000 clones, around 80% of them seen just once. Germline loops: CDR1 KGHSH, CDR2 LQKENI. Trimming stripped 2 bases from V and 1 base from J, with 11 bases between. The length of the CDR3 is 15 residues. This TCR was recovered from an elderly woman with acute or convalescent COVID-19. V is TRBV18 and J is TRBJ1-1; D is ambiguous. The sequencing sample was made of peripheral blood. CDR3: CASSPNSHPNTEAFF. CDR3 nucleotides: TGTGCCAGCTCACCAAACTCCCACCCGAACACTGAAGCTTTCTTT.